The following is a TCR beta chain sequence with its context. Its antigen remains unidentified. No base qualities exist here, and no much larger clone lies one base off it. The CDR3 runs 16 amino acids, cysteine and phenylalanine included. Solely the CDR3 DNA is kept, with 48 bases framed from the first base. Trimming removed 1 base from V and 5 bases from J, leaving 19 bases between the germline ends. Looking up the germline V gene yields CDR1 SGHRS and CDR2 YFSETQ. This record comes from a study of blood T cell repertoires in COVID-19 (dated by TCRdb to about 2020). For the study in its entirety: Samples covering the acute and convalescent phases of COVID-19 were provided by collaborators in the United States, Italy and Spain. The prospective study material was composed of cDNA or gDNA derived from T cells, B-cell-depleted T cells, or PBMCs. Deeply sampled blood TCRbeta repertoires from subjects exposed to, actively infected with, or recovered from COVID-19 were included in the dataset. A freely available public database, intended as a resource for researchers studying the immune response to SARS-CoV-2, is where the repertoires were released. Samples came from the ongoing ImmuneRACE study (first 160 participants) plus 1,254 subjects from 6 global collaborators. Sample metadata almost always included a de-identified subject ID, COVID-19 status, age in years and sex. Where available, HLA class I and class II types were taken from metadata supplied by the sample provider and were not determined by assay-based typing.

Each collaborating institution followed its own protocols to collect whole blood in K2EDTA tubes. Collaborator samples were shipped for TCRbeta analysis as frozen whole blood, isolated PBMCs, or DNA extracted from either sample type. On the study overall, not on this receptor specifically: The amount of clinical and demographic metadata varied by source and participant and was provided uncurated.

The immunoSEQ Assay, a bias-controlled multiplex PCR, was used to amplify TCRbeta CDR3 regions from genomic DNA. For the original study's pipeline: The number of nucleated cells in each sample was estimated by amplification of reference gene primers within the assay. Sequence reads were collapsed and filtered to measure the absolute abundance of every unique TCRbeta CDR3 rearrangement. For each sample, productive Simpson clonality was calculated as the square root of Simpson's diversity index over productive rearrangements. This is the immuneACCESS table as TCRdb keeps it, with only in-frame sequences that have V and J called. A part of the clones is gone; compared with another copy, unresolved V genes explain less than half, and the rest is unexplained. The V and J calls and the clone size are those of that table, but D and trimming were determined from the DNA. Recorded for this sample are a few hundred thousand clones; 70% to 90% of them occurred a single time. The ten largest clones capture under 4.5% of the sample.

The TCR was taken from a woman aged 45-65 years with active or convalescent COVID-19. The receptor chain draws on TRBV5-1 and TRBJ2-7; 6 matching bases give a weak D call of TRBD2. Input material: peripheral blood. The CDR3 loop reads CASSLMGEVLVHEQYF. The DNA is as follows: TGCGCCAGCAGCTTGATGGGGGAGGTTTTGGTCCACGAGCAGTACTTC.